Listed below are T cell receptor beta chains from one sample, sequenced in a study of molecular identifiers for immune sequencing clone quantification. TCRdb analysed the PCR reads with MiXCR anew, one entry per CDR3 protein. Among 300,000 to 400,000 distinct CDR3 sequences listed, 20% to 25% were seen once. Material for sequencing was naive CD8+ T cells from blood, with Jurkat cell RNA spiked in. These receptors all stem from a human donor in good health. Some libraries in this study had Jurkat cell RNA spiked in. The CDR3 runs from the conserved cysteine through the conserved F or W. D genes are given only for firm matches. Size tells how often a clone was seen (once, few, many) or the class of an expanded clone, and some rows leave it out.

v_call: TRBV4-3
j_call: TRBJ2-3
clone_size: few
d_call: NA
cdr3_aa: CASSQGLKRGGSTDTQYF
cdr3_nt: TGCGCCAGCAGCCAAGGTTTGAAAAGGGGGGGAAGCACAGATACGCAGTATTTT

v_call: TRBV13
j_call: TRBJ1-5
clone_size: many
d_call: TRBD1
cdr3_aa: CASSYGTVNQPQHF
cdr3_nt: TGTGCCAGCAGCTACGGGACAGTCAATCAGCCCCAGCATTTT

v_call: TRBV29-1
j_call: TRBJ2-2
clone_size: NA
d_call: NA
cdr3_aa: CSVVGTFANTGELFF
cdr3_nt: TGCAGCGTCGTTGGGACATTCGCGAACACCGGGGAGCTGTTTTTT

v_call: TRBV7-6
j_call: TRBJ2-3
clone_size: many
d_call: NA
cdr3_aa: CASSSLEGLDTQYF
cdr3_nt: TGTGCCAGCAGCTCTTTGGAGGGGTTAGATACGCAGTATTTT

v_call: TRBV6-2/TRBV6-3
j_call: TRBJ1-1
clone_size: NA
d_call: NA
cdr3_aa: CASSYTTKLPNTEAFF
cdr3_nt: TGTGCCAGCAGTTACACGACCAAACTACCGAACACTGAAGCTTTCTTT

v_call: TRBV18
j_call: TRBJ2-1
clone_size: many
d_call: NA
cdr3_aa: CASSPPSSQGEQFF
cdr3_nt: TGTGCCAGCTCACCACCGTCAAGTCAGGGAGAGCAGTTCTTC

v_call: TRBV19
j_call: TRBJ2-1
clone_size: NA
d_call: NA
cdr3_aa: CASRIGSAAYNEQFF
cdr3_nt: TGTGCCAGTAGAATAGGGTCGGCAGCCTACAATGAGCAGTTCTTC

v_call: TRBV5-1
j_call: TRBJ1-5
clone_size: many
d_call: TRBD1
cdr3_aa: CASSSTGGANQPQHF
cdr3_nt: TGCGCCAGCAGCAGCACAGGGGGGGCCAATCAGCCCCAGCATTTT

v_call: TRBV27
j_call: TRBJ2-7
clone_size: NA
d_call: TRBD2
cdr3_aa: CASSLRAGGPHEQYF
cdr3_nt: TGTGCCAGCAGTTTACGAGCGGGAGGGCCCCACGAGCAGTACTTC

v_call: TRBV20-1
j_call: TRBJ1-5
clone_size: many
d_call: NA
cdr3_aa: CSARPMGQPQHF
cdr3_nt: TGCAGTGCTAGACCTATGGGCCAGCCCCAGCATTTT

v_call: TRBV5-1
j_call: TRBJ2-1
clone_size: many
d_call: NA
cdr3_aa: CASSAQNEQFF
cdr3_nt: TGCGCCAGCAGCGCCCAGAATGAGCAGTTCTTC

v_call: TRBV28
j_call: TRBJ2-3
clone_size: few
d_call: NA
cdr3_aa: CATRGAPDTQYF
cdr3_nt: TGTGCCACCAGGGGGGCCCCAGATACGCAGTATTTT

v_call: TRBV6-1
j_call: TRBJ1-1
clone_size: many
d_call: NA
cdr3_aa: CASRRGHEAFF
cdr3_nt: TGTGCCAGCAGAAGGGGCCACGAAGCTTTCTTT

v_call: TRBV13
j_call: TRBJ1-3
clone_size: many
d_call: NA
cdr3_aa: CASSSLHSGNTIYF
cdr3_nt: TGTGCCAGCAGCTCCCTACACTCTGGAAACACCATATATTTT

v_call: TRBV7-2
j_call: TRBJ2-7
clone_size: many
d_call: NA
cdr3_aa: CASRSGLGESQGPYEQYF
cdr3_nt: TGTGCCAGCCGGTCCGGGTTGGGGGAGTCGCAGGGCCCCTACGAGCAGTACTTC

v_call: TRBV20-1
j_call: TRBJ2-2
clone_size: NA
d_call: NA
cdr3_aa: CSATEPIAGATNTGELFF
cdr3_nt: TGCAGTGCCACCGAGCCTATTGCTGGGGCTACGAACACCGGGGAGCTGTTTTTT

v_call: TRBV3-1
j_call: TRBJ2-7
clone_size: many
d_call: NA
cdr3_aa: CASSRGWSYEQYF
cdr3_nt: TGTGCCAGCAGCCGGGGGTGGTCCTACGAGCAGTACTTC

v_call: TRBV6-5
j_call: TRBJ1-2
clone_size: many
d_call: NA
cdr3_aa: CASRSQGTVYGYTF
cdr3_nt: TGTGCCAGCAGGTCCCAGGGAACTGTCTATGGCTACACCTTC

v_call: TRBV4-2
j_call: TRBJ1-5
clone_size: many
d_call: NA
cdr3_aa: CASSQVTPGHQPQHF
cdr3_nt: TGTGCCAGCAGCCAAGTAACACCCGGACATCAGCCCCAGCATTTT

v_call: TRBV14
j_call: TRBJ2-2
clone_size: NA
d_call: TRBD1
cdr3_aa: CASSHRDREETGELFF
cdr3_nt: TGTGCCAGCAGCCACCGGGACAGGGAGGAAACCGGGGAGCTGTTTTTT

v_call: TRBV24-1
j_call: TRBJ2-1
clone_size: NA
d_call: NA
cdr3_aa: CATSAPGPTYNEQFF
cdr3_nt: TGTGCCACCAGTGCCCCCGGTCCCACTTACAATGAGCAGTTCTTC

v_call: TRBV20-1
j_call: TRBJ2-7
clone_size: many
d_call: NA
cdr3_aa: CSARDLGARGLSSYEQYF
cdr3_nt: TGCAGTGCTAGAGATCTTGGAGCAAGGGGCCTGAGCTCCTACGAGCAGTACTTC

v_call: TRBV20-1
j_call: TRBJ2-5
clone_size: once
d_call: TRBD2
cdr3_aa: CSARDPGLAGGRTQYF
cdr3_nt: TGCAGTGCTAGAGATCCCGGACTAGCGGGGGGGCGGACCCAGTACTTC

v_call: TRBV27
j_call: TRBJ2-3
clone_size: many
d_call: NA
cdr3_aa: CASRESPVGSPDTQYF
cdr3_nt: TGTGCCAGCAGAGAATCTCCCGTCGGGAGTCCCGATACGCAGTATTTT

v_call: TRBV5-4
j_call: TRBJ2-7
clone_size: many
d_call: NA
cdr3_aa: CASSFRGSRYEQYF
cdr3_nt: TGTGCCAGCAGCTTTAGGGGGTCCCGCTACGAGCAGTACTTC

v_call: TRBV6-6
j_call: TRBJ1-5
clone_size: NA
d_call: NA
cdr3_aa: CASSYLSMSPSNQPQHF
cdr3_nt: TGTGCCAGCAGTTATCTTTCGATGAGCCCTTCGAATCAGCCCCAGCATTTT

v_call: TRBV6-2/TRBV6-3
j_call: TRBJ2-3
clone_size: NA
d_call: TRBD2
cdr3_aa: CASGSLGLAEITDTQYF
cdr3_nt: TGTGCCAGCGGTTCACTAGGACTAGCGGAAATAACAGATACGCAGTATTTT

v_call: TRBV4-1
j_call: TRBJ1-5
clone_size: many
d_call: NA
cdr3_aa: CASSQLNQPQHF
cdr3_nt: TGCGCCAGCAGCCAGCTAAATCAGCCCCAGCATTTT

v_call: TRBV7-9
j_call: TRBJ1-6
clone_size: few
d_call: TRBD1
cdr3_aa: CAGSPFTPGTVNSPLHF
cdr3_nt: TGTGCCGGCAGCCCCTTCACTCCCGGGACAGTCAATTCACCCCTCCACTTT

v_call: TRBV19
j_call: TRBJ1-1
clone_size: many
d_call: NA
cdr3_aa: CASSMSDEAFF
cdr3_nt: TGTGCCAGTAGTATGTCAGATGAAGCTTTCTTT

v_call: TRBV4-3
j_call: TRBJ2-3
clone_size: many
d_call: NA
cdr3_aa: CASGASSTDTQYF
cdr3_nt: TGCGCCAGCGGCGCCTCTAGCACAGATACGCAGTATTTT

v_call: TRBV4-1
j_call: TRBJ2-7
clone_size: many
d_call: NA
cdr3_aa: CASSHSNTDYEQYF
cdr3_nt: TGCGCCAGCAGCCATTCCAACACCGATTACGAGCAGTACTTC

v_call: TRBV28
j_call: TRBJ1-5
clone_size: many
d_call: NA
cdr3_aa: CASSMGNQPQHF
cdr3_nt: TGTGCCAGCAGCATGGGCAATCAGCCCCAGCATTTT

v_call: TRBV13
j_call: TRBJ2-5
clone_size: NA
d_call: NA
cdr3_aa: CASSLTVRYRETQYF
cdr3_nt: TGTGCCAGCAGCTTAACGGTCCGGTACCGAGAGACCCAGTACTTC

v_call: TRBV29-1
j_call: TRBJ2-5
clone_size: many
d_call: TRBD2
cdr3_aa: CSVEDWTSGTQETQYF
cdr3_nt: TGCAGCGTTGAAGATTGGACTAGCGGGACTCAAGAGACCCAGTACTTC

v_call: TRBV12-3/TRBV12-4
j_call: TRBJ1-1
clone_size: many
d_call: NA
cdr3_aa: CASSPADLRDTEAFF
cdr3_nt: TGTGCCAGCAGTCCCGCTGACCTGAGGGACACTGAAGCTTTCTTT

v_call: TRBV5-4
j_call: TRBJ2-7
clone_size: NA
d_call: NA
cdr3_aa: CASSLVGDAARAYEQYF
cdr3_nt: TGTGCCAGCAGCTTGGTGGGGGACGCAGCCAGGGCCTACGAGCAGTACTTC

v_call: TRBV12-3/TRBV12-4
j_call: TRBJ2-1
clone_size: few
d_call: TRBD1
cdr3_aa: CASSSTGTGSSSYNEQFF
cdr3_nt: TGTGCCAGCAGTTCAACCGGGACAGGGTCGAGCTCCTACAATGAGCAGTTCTTC

v_call: TRBV7-9
j_call: TRBJ2-7
clone_size: many
d_call: TRBD2
cdr3_aa: CASSLTSGDEQYF
cdr3_nt: TGTGCCAGCAGCTTAACTAGCGGGGACGAGCAGTACTTC

v_call: TRBV3-1
j_call: TRBJ2-3
clone_size: few
d_call: NA
cdr3_aa: CASSQEGGLGDTQYF
cdr3_nt: TGTGCCAGCAGCCAAGAAGGAGGGCTTGGAGATACGCAGTATTTT

v_call: TRBV12-3/TRBV12-4
j_call: TRBJ2-3
clone_size: many
d_call: TRBD2
cdr3_aa: CASSLLVAGDSDTQYF
cdr3_nt: TGTGCCAGCAGTTTACTGGTTGCGGGAGACTCAGATACGCAGTATTTT

v_call: TRBV16
j_call: TRBJ2-7
clone_size: few
d_call: NA
cdr3_aa: CASSYVGRDYEQYF
cdr3_nt: TGTGCCAGCAGCTATGTCGGAAGGGACTACGAGCAGTACTTC

v_call: TRBV27
j_call: TRBJ2-7
clone_size: many
d_call: NA
cdr3_aa: CASSLLTEGEQYF
cdr3_nt: TGTGCCAGCAGTTTATTGACAGAGGGAGAGCAGTACTTC

v_call: TRBV11-2
j_call: TRBJ2-3
clone_size: many
d_call: NA
cdr3_aa: CASSLEGTPTDTQYF
cdr3_nt: TGTGCCAGCAGCTTAGAGGGCACCCCCACAGATACGCAGTATTTT

v_call: TRBV28
j_call: TRBJ2-3
clone_size: many
d_call: TRBD2
cdr3_aa: CASSYPSGIREDTQYF
cdr3_nt: TGTGCCAGCAGTTATCCTAGCGGGATTAGGGAAGATACGCAGTATTTT

v_call: TRBV7-6
j_call: TRBJ2-3
clone_size: NA
d_call: NA
cdr3_aa: CASSNHLATSTDTQYF
cdr3_nt: TGTGCCAGCAGCAACCACCTAGCGACTAGCACAGATACGCAGTATTTT

v_call: TRBV20-1
j_call: TRBJ1-1
clone_size: many
d_call: TRBD1
cdr3_aa: CSAATAFGQDYTEAFF
cdr3_nt: TGCAGTGCCGCAACGGCCTTTGGACAGGACTACACTGAAGCTTTCTTT

v_call: TRBV7-9
j_call: TRBJ2-5
clone_size: many
d_call: NA
cdr3_aa: CASTPQGGETQYF
cdr3_nt: TGTGCCAGCACCCCACAAGGTGGAGAGACCCAGTACTTC

v_call: TRBV6-2/TRBV6-3
j_call: TRBJ2-2
clone_size: few
d_call: TRBD2
cdr3_aa: CASSLRLAGGPNTGELFF
cdr3_nt: TGTGCCAGCAGTTTAAGACTAGCGGGAGGGCCGAACACCGGGGAGCTGTTTTTT

v_call: TRBV18
j_call: TRBJ2-7
clone_size: many
d_call: NA
cdr3_aa: CASSPPPPGYEQYF
cdr3_nt: TGTGCCAGCTCACCCCCCCCGCCCGGCTACGAGCAGTACTTC

v_call: TRBV10-2
j_call: TRBJ1-2
clone_size: many
d_call: TRBD1
cdr3_aa: CASSLGQDEHGYTF
cdr3_nt: TGCGCCAGCAGCCTAGGACAGGATGAACATGGCTACACCTTC

v_call: TRBV7-9
j_call: TRBJ1-1
clone_size: many
d_call: NA
cdr3_aa: CASSQEGGREAFF
cdr3_nt: TGTGCCAGCAGCCAAGAGGGGGGGCGAGAAGCTTTCTTT